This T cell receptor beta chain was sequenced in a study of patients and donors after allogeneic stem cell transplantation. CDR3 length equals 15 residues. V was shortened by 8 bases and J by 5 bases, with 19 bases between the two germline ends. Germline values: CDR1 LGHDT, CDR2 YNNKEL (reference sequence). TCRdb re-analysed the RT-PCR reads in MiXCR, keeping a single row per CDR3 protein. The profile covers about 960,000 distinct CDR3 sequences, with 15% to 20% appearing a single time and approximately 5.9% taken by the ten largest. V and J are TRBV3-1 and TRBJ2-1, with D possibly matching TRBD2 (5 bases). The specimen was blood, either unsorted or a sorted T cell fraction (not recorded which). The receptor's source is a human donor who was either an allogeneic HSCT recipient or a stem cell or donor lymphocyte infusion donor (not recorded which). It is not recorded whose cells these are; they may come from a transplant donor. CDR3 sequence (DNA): TGTGCCAGCGGTCCCGGGAAATCCCTACACAATGAGCAGTTCTTC. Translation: CASGPGKSLHNEQFF.